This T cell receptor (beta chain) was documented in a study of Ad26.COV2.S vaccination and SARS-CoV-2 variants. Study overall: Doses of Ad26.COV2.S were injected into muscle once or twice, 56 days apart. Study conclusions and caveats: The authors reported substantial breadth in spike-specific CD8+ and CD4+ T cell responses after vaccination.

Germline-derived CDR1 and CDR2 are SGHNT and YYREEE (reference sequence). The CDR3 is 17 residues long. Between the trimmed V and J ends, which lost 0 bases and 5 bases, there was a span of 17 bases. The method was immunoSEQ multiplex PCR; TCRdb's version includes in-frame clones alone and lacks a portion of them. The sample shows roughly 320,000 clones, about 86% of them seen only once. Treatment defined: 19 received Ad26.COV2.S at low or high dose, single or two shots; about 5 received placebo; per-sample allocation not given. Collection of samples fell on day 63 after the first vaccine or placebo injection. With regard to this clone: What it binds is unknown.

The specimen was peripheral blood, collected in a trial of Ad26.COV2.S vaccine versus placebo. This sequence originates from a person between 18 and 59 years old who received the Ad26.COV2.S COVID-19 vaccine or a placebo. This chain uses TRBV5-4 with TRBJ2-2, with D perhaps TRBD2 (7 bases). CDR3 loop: CASSLAWGGSVTGELFF. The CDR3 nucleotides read TGTGCCAGCAGCTTGGCCTGGGGGGGCTCGGTGACCGGGGAGCTGTTTTTT.